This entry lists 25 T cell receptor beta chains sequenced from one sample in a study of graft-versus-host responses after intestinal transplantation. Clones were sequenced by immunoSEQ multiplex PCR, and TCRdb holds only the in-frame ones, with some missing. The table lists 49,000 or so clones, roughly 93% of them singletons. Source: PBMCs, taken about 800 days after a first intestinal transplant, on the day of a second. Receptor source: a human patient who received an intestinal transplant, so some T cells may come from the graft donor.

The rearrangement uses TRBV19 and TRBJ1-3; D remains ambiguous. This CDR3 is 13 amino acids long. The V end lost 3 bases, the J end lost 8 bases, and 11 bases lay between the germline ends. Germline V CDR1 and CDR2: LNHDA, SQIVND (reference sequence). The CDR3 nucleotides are TGTGCCAGTAGTATGACGGTGGCGGACACCATATATTTT. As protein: CASSMTVADTIYF.

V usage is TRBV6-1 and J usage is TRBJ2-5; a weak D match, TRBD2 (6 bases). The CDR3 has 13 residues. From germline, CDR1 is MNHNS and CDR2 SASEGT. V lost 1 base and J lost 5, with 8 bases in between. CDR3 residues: CASSEGLVETQYF. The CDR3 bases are TGTGCCAGCAGTGAAGGACTAGTGGAGACCCAGTACTTC.

The chain's CDR3 is CASSLSRGTVKGVQETQYF. The CDR3 nucleotides read TGTGCCAGCAGCTTAAGTAGAGGGACAGTCAAGGGGGTACAAGAGACCCAGTACTTC. The chain recombines TRBV7-9 with TRBJ2-5; 7 bases fit TRBD1. This CDR3 has 19 residues. The V gene end was trimmed by 2 bases and the J gene end by 2 bases; junction bases not matched to a gene: 17. Germline-derived CDR1 and CDR2 are SEHNR and FQNEAQ (reference sequence).

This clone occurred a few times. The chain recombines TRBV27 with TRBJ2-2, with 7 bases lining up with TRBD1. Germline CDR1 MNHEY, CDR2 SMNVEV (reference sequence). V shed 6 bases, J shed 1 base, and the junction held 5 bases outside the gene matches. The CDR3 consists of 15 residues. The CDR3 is CASRERDRNTGELFF. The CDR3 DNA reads TGTGCCAGCAGGGAAAGGGACAGGAACACCGGGGAGCTGTTTTTT.

The CDR3 here is CASSLEAGAGELFF. Here the CDR3 DNA reads TGTGCCAGCAGCTTAGAAGCGGGAGCCGGGGAGCTGTTTTTT. This chain uses TRBV5-4 with TRBJ2-2; 8 nucleotides line up with TRBD2. The germline CDR1 and CDR2 sequences are SGHNT and YYREEE (reference sequence). The CDR3 has 14 residues. The J segment lost 6 bases and the V segment lost 2 bases, leaving 3 bases of the junction unmatched. Full variable domain (rest looked up from reference TRBV5-4 and TRBJ2-2): ETGVTQSPTHLIKTRGQQVTLRCSSQSGHNTVSWYQQALGQGPQFIFQYYREEENGRGNFPPRFSGLQFPNYSSELNVNALELDDSALYLCASSLEAGAGELFFGEGSRLTVL.

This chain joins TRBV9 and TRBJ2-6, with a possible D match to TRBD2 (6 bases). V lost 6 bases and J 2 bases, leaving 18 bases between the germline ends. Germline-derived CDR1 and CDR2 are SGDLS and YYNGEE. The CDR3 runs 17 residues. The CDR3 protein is CASTVGGMRAGANVLTF. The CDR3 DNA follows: TGTGCCAGCACCGTCGGAGGGATGAGGGCTGGGGCCAACGTCCTGACTTTC. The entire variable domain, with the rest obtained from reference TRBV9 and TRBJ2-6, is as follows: DSGVTQTPKHLITATGQRVTLRCSPRSGDLSVYWYQQSLDQGLQFLIQYYNGEERAKGNILERFSAQQFPDLHSELNLSSLELGDSALYFCASTVGGMRAGANVLTFGAGSRLTVL.

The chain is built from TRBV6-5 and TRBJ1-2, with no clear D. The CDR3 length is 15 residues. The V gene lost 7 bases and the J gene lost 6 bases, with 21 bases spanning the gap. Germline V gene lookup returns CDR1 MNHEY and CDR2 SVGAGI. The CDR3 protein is CASTPMVFAENGYTF. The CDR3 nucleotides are TGTGCCAGCACCCCAATGGTCTTTGCGGAAAATGGCTACACCTTC.

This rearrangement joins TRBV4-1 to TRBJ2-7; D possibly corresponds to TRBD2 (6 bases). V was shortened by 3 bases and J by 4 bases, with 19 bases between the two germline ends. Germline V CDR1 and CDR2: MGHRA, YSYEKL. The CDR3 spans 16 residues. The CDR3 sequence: CASSHWGLPEEYEQYF. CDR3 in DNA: TGCGCCAGCAGCCACTGGGGACTCCCTGAAGAATACGAGCAGTACTTC.

CDR3 loop: CASSLDPGTSGIAKNIQYF. The CDR3 DNA sequence: TGTGCCAGCAGCTTAGATCCCGGGACTAGCGGTATAGCCAAAAACATTCAGTACTTC. The chain couples TRBV11-2 to TRBJ2-4; 11 nucleotides line up with TRBD2. CDR1 and CDR2 (germline): SGHAT, FQNNGV. With 0 bases clipped from V and 0 bases from J, the junction kept 7 bases outside the gene matches. The CDR3 consists of 19 residues. The whole variable domain, filled in from reference TRBV11-2 and TRBJ2-4, reads EAGVAQSPRYKIIEKRQSVAFWCNPISGHATLYWYQQILGQGPKLLIQFQNNGVVDDSQLPKDRFSAERLKGVDSTLKIQPAKLEDSAVYLCASSLDPGTSGIAKNIQYFGAGTRLSVL.

The chain's CDR3 is CASSLIGASQFF. The CDR3 coding sequence is TGTGCCAGCAGCTTAATAGGGGCCTCGCAGTTCTTC. V and J are TRBV7-9 and TRBJ2-1; a weak D match, TRBD1 (5 bases). This CDR3 is built from 12 residues. Germline CDR1 SEHNR, CDR2 FQNEAQ (reference sequence). V lost 2 bases to trimming and J lost 12 bases, with 11 bases between them.

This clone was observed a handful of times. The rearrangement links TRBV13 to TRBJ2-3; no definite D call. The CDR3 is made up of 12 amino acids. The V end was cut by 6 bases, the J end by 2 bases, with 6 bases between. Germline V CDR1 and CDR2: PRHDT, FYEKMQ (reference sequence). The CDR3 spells CASSSSTDTQYF. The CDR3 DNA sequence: TGTGCCAGCAGTAGCTCCACAGATACGCAGTATTTT.

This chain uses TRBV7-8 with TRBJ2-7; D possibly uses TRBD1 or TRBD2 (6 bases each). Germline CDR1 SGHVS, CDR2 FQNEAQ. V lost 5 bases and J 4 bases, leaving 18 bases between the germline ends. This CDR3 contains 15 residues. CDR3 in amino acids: CASSPQAGQGYEQYF. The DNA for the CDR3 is TGTGCCAGCAGCCCTCAGGCGGGGCAGGGGTACGAGCAGTACTTC.

The DNA of the CDR3 is TGTGCCACCTCCCGGACAGTCTACGAGCAGTACTTC. It encodes CATSRTVYEQYF. The chain links TRBV5-6 to TRBJ2-7; TRBD1 might be the D (6 bases). The germline V gene has CDR1 SGHDT and CDR2 YYEEEE. The germline V and J ends were trimmed by 9 bases and 3 bases, with 13 bases remaining between them. CDR3 length: 12 amino acids.

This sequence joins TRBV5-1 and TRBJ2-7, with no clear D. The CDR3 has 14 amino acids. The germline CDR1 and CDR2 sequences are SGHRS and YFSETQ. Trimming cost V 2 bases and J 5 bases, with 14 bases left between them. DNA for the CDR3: TGCGCCAGCAGCTTCGGACGGCCCGGGCACGAGCAGTACTTC. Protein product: CASSFGRPGHEQYF.

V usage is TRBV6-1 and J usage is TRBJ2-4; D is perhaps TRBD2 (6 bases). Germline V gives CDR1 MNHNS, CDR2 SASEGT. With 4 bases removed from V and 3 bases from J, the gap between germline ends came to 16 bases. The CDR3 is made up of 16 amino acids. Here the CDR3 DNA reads TGTGCCAGCAGTGGAGGGGCAGGGACTGGCAAAAACATTCAGTACTTC. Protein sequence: CASSGGAGTGKNIQYF.

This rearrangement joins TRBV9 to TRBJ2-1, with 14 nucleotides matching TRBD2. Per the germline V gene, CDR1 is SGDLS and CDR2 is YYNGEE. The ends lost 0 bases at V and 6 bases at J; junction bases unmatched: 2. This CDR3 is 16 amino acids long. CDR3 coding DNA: TGTGCCAGCAGCGTAGCCGGACTAGCGGGAGGCAATGAGCAGTTCTTC. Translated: CASSVAGLAGGNEQFF.

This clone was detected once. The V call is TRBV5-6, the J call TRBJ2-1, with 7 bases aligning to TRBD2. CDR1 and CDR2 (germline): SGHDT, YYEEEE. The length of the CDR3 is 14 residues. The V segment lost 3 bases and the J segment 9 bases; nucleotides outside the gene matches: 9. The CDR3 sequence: CASSSRLAWGEQFF. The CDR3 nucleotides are TGTGCCAGCAGCTCGCGACTAGCATGGGGTGAGCAGTTCTTC. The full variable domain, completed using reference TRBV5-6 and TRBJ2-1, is DAGVTQSPTHLIKTRGQQVTLRCSPKSGHDTVSWYQQALGQGPQFIFQYYEEEERQRGNFPDRFSGHQFPNYSSELNVNALLLGDSALYLCASSSRLAWGEQFFGPGTRLTVL.

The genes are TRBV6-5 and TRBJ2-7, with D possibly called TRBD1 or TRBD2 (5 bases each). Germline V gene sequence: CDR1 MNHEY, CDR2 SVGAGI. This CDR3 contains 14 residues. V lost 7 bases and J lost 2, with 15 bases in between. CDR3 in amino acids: CASTRQQGAYEQYF. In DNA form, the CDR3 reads TGTGCCAGCACCAGACAGCAGGGAGCCTACGAGCAGTACTTC.

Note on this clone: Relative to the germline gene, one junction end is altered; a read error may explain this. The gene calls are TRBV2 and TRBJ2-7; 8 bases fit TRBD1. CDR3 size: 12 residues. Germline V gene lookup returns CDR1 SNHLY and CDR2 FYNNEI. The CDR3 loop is CASRSNGQGTDF. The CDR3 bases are TGTGCCAGCAGATCTAACGGACAGGGAACCGACTTC.

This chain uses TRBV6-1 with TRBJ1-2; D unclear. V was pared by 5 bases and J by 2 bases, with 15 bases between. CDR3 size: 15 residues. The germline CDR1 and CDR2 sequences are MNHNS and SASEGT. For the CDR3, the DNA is TGTGCCAGCAGTACACATGGAGGGCTAAACTATGGCTACACCTTC. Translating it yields CASSTHGGLNYGYTF.

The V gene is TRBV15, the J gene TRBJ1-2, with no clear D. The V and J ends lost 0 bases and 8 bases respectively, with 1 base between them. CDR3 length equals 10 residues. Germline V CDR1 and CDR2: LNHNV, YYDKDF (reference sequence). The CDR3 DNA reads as TGTGCCACCAGCAGAGAAGGCTACACCTTC. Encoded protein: CATSREGYTF.

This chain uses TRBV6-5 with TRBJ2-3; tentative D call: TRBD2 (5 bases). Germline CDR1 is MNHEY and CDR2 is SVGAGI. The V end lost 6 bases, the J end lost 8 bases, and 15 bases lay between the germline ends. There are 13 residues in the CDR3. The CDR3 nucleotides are TGTGCCAGCAGCCGTACTACCCGGGGTACGCAGTATTTT. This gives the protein CASSRTTRGTQYF.

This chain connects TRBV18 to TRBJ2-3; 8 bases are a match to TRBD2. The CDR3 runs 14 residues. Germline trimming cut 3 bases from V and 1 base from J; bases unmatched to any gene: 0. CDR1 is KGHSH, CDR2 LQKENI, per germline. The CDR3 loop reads CASSPSGGTDTQYF. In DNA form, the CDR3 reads TGTGCCAGCTCACCTAGCGGGGGCACAGATACGCAGTATTTT. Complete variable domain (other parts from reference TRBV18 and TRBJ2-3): NAGVMQNPRHLVRRRGQEARLRCSPMKGHSHVYWYRQLPEEGLKFMVYLQKENIIDESGMPKERFSAEFPKEGPSILRIQQVVRGDSAAYFCASSPSGGTDTQYFGPGTRLTVL.

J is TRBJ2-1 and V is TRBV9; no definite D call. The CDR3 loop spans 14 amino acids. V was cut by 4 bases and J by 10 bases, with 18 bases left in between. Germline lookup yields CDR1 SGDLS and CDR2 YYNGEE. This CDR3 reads CASSPTPGGSEQFF. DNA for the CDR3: TGTGCCAGCAGCCCCACCCCCGGCGGATCCGAGCAGTTCTTC.

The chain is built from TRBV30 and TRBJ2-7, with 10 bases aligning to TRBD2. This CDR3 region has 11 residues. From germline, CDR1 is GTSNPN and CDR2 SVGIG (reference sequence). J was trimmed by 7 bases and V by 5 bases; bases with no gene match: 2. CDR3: CAWQREGEQYF. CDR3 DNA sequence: TGTGCCTGGCAGCGGGAGGGGGAGCAGTACTTC.